This T cell receptor beta chain is from a study of CD8 T cells in ankylosing spondylitis. Study-level results: One TCR beta motif, made up of seven to nine highly homologous variants, appeared characteristic of ankylosing spondylitis blood.

Using its own MiXCR run on the 5' RACE reads, TCRdb lists one record per CDR3 protein. The repertoire consists of 250,000 to 350,000 distinct CDR3 sequences, with 8% occurring once and the leading ten covering roughly 15%. Germline CDR1 MGHRA, CDR2 YSYEKL. The CDR3 loop spans 14 amino acids. Trimming at V came to 8 bases and at J to 6 bases, leaving 6 bases not matched to a gene. In this sample, this clonotype turned up many times. The antigen is not known. The V and J genes are TRBV4-1 and TRBJ2-1; 11 bases are shared with TRBD2. The specimen sequenced was blood, either unsorted or a sorted T cell fraction (not recorded which). The TCR sequence derives from a male donor with ankylosing spondylitis. In DNA form, the CDR3 reads TGCGCCAGCCAAACTAGCGGGAGCAGCAATGAGCAGTTCTTC. Encoded protein: CASQTSGSSNEQFF.